This is a list of T cell receptor beta chains from one sample in a study of OX40 agonist ivuxolimab in advanced cancers. The method was immunoSEQ multiplex PCR; TCRdb's version includes in-frame clones alone and lacks a portion of them. The sample records 55,000 to 65,000 clones, just over 90% being singletons. The material was CD4+ or CD8+ T cells sorted from blood, obtained in a trial of the OX40 agonist ivuxolimab. The receptor source for this set is an adult with an advanced solid tumor such as melanoma, head and neck, liver or kidney cancer. Both conserved end residues are part of each CDR3. The D gene is left open where the match is weak. Size is omitted from some rows. Given values are once, few, many or a class for expanded clones.

V,J,size,D,DNA,CDR3
TRBV18,TRBJ2-4,once,.,TGTGCCAGCTCACCACCATCCAGGGGCGCGGACATTCAGTACTTC,CASSPPSRGADIQYF
TRBV28,TRBJ1-6,.,TRBD1,TGTGCCAGCAGTACGGGGACAGATAATTCACCCCTCCACTTT,CASSTGTDNSPLHF
TRBV19,TRBJ2-2,.,TRBD1,TGTGCCAGTATCTCCGGACAGGGGGGAAACACCGGGGAGCTGTTTTTT,CASISGQGGNTGELFF
TRBV11-2,TRBJ2-3,.,.,TGTGCCAGCAGCGCCGCAGGGGAGGTTACAGATACGCAGTATTTT,CASSAAGEVTDTQYF
TRBV7-2,TRBJ2-7,.,TRBD2,TGTGCCAGCAGCTTAGAGGGGCCTAATCTAGCGGGGATTTACGAGCAGTACTTC,CASSLEGPNLAGIYEQYF
TRBV4-1,TRBJ1-1,.,.,TGCGCCAGCAGCCAAGGTGGGCAGGGGTTGAACACTGAAGCTTTCTTT,CASSQGGQGLNTEAFF
TRBV9,TRBJ1-2,.,.,TGTGCCAGCAGCCCTCGAGGGGGGTCAAACTATGGCTACACCTTC,CASSPRGGSNYGYTF
TRBV11-2,TRBJ2-3,medium-sized,.,TGTGCCAGCAGCTTAACGGGGCCCCCCCGGGGTACGCAGTATTTT,CASSLTGPPRGTQYF
TRBV7-9,TRBJ2-5,.,TRBD1,TGTGCCAGCAGCTCACGGACAGGGCGGATAGAGACCCAGTACTTC,CASSSRTGRIETQYF
TRBV27,TRBJ2-7,once,.,TGTGCCACCTCCCCCAGGCCCCTTTCCTACGAGCAGTACTTC,CATSPRPLSYEQYF
TRBV14,TRBJ2-3,.,TRBD2,TGTGCCAGCAGCCGAGCGGGGGGCCTCACAGATACGCAGTATTTT,CASSRAGGLTDTQYF
TRBV7-2,TRBJ1-2,.,.,TGTGCCAGCAGCTTAGTCGGGGCGGGTCATGGCTACACCTTC,CASSLVGAGHGYTF
TRBV28,TRBJ1-2,.,.,TGTGCCAGCAGTTTAGCAGGGAGCTATGGCTACACCTTC,CASSLAGSYGYTF
TRBV28,TRBJ2-1,.,TRBD1,TGTGCCAGCAGTCCTGACAGGGGGGCCCACTTCTCCTACAATGAGCAGTTCTTC,CASSPDRGAHFSYNEQFF
TRBV11-2,TRBJ2-7,.,.,TGTGCCAGCAGCTTGCCACTAGCAGTAAACGACGAGCAGTACTTC,CASSLPLAVNDEQYF
TRBV7-9,TRBJ1-1,few,.,TGTGCCAGCAGCTTATGGACAGACGAAGCTTTCTTT,CASSLWTDEAFF
TRBV4-1,TRBJ2-2,.,TRBD1,TGCGCCAGCAGCCAAGGGACAGGGGGGGCCGGGGAGCTGTTTTTT,CASSQGTGGAGELFF
TRBV15,TRBJ2-7,.,.,TGTGCCACCAGCGGTGACGGCGGCTACGAGCAGTACTTC,CATSGDGGYEQYF
TRBV4-1,TRBJ2-7,.,.,TGCGCCAGCAGCCCTATTTTGGGGTACGAGCAGTACTTC,CASSPILGYEQYF
TRBV7-2,TRBJ2-7,.,.,TGTGCCAGCAGCTTAGTCGCTGAAATCTACGAGCAGTACTTC,CASSLVAEIYEQYF
TRBV29-1,TRBJ2-7,.,TRBD1,TGCAGCGTTGAACCAGGGGGCAACGCCTACGAGCAGTACTTC,CSVEPGGNAYEQYF
TRBV6-5,TRBJ2-1,.,.,TGTGCCAGCGGCTTCGACAGCTCCTACAATGAGCAGTTCTTC,CASGFDSSYNEQFF
TRBV15,TRBJ2-1,.,TRBD1,TGTGCCACCAGCAGAGGGGACAGCTCCTACAATGAGCAGTTCTTC,CATSRGDSSYNEQFF
TRBV2,TRBJ2-2,.,.,TGTGCCAGAAACGGGGTTAACACCGGGGAGCTGTTTTTT,CARNGVNTGELFF
TRBV27,TRBJ2-1,.,TRBD2,TGTGCCAGCAGTTTGGAGACTAGCGGGTACAATGAGCAGTTCTTC,CASSLETSGYNEQFF
TRBV7-8,TRBJ2-5,.,.,TGTGCCAGCAGCTCCCTAGGTACCCAGTACTTC,CASSSLGTQYF
TRBV4-1,TRBJ2-6,.,.,TGCGCCAGCAGCCAAGATAGGGGGTCTGGGGCCAACGTCCTGACTTTC,CASSQDRGSGANVLTF
TRBV19,TRBJ2-1,.,TRBD2,TGTGCCAGTAACCCGACTAGCGGGGGATACAATGAGCAGTTCTTC,CASNPTSGGYNEQFF
TRBV6-5,TRBJ2-1,.,.,TGTGCCAGCAGTTACAGCAGCCCCTACAATGAGCAGTTCTTC,CASSYSSPYNEQFF
TRBV7-7,TRBJ1-6,.,TRBD1,TGTGCCAGCAGCTCGACTCGGGACAGAGGTTCACCCCTCCACTTT,CASSSTRDRGSPLHF
TRBV2,TRBJ2-7,.,.,TGTGCCAGCAGTGAAGGGGCTAGCAGCTCCTACGAGCAGTACTTC,CASSEGASSSYEQYF
TRBV27,TRBJ2-7,.,.,TGTGCCAGCAGCCTACAAATCTACGAGCAGTACTTC,CASSLQIYEQYF
TRBV7-8,TRBJ2-1,.,TRBD2,TGTGCCAGCAGCAAGGGACTAGCGGGGGGGCACGACAATGAGCAGTTCTTC,CASSKGLAGGHDNEQFF
TRBV27,TRBJ2-1,.,.,TGTGCCAGCAGTTTGTACAATGAGCAGTTCTTC,CASSLYNEQFF
TRBV28,TRBJ1-3,.,.,TGTGCCAGCAGTTGGGGCGACACCGACTCTGGAAACACCATATATTTT,CASSWGDTDSGNTIYF
TRBV27,TRBJ1-1,.,.,TGTGCCAGCAGTTTATCCTCTGAGATGAACACTGAAGCTTTCTTT,CASSLSSEMNTEAFF
TRBV15,TRBJ2-1,.,.,TGTGCCACCAGCAGAACCCGGGGGAGCTCCTACAATGAGCAGTTCTTC,CATSRTRGSSYNEQFF
TRBV4-1,TRBJ2-5,.,.,TGCGCCAGCAGCCAAGAACGACTCCAAGAGACCCAGTACTTC,CASSQERLQETQYF
TRBV19,TRBJ1-1,once,TRBD1,TGTGCCAGTAGTACCTCTCAGGGGGCGAGCACTGAAGCTTTCTTT,CASSTSQGASTEAFF
TRBV28,TRBJ2-7,.,.,TGTGCCAGCAGTTTATCGGGGACGGGCTACGAGCAGTACTTC,CASSLSGTGYEQYF